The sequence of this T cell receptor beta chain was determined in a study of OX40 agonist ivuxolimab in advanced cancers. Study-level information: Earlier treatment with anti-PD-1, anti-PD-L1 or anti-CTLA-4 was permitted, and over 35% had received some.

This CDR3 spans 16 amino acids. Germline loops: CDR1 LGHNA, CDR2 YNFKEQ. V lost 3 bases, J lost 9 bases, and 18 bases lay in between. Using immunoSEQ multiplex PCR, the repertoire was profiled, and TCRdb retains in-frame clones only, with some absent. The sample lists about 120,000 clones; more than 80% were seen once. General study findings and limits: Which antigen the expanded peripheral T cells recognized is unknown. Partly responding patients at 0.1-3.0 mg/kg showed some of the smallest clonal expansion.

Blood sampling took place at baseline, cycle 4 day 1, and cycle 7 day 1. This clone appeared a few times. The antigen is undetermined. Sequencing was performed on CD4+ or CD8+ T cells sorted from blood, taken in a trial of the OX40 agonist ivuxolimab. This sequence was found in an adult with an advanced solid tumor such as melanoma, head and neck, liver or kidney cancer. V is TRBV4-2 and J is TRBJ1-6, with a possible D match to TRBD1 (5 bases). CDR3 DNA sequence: TGTGCCAGCAGCCAGACGGACTTGGGGGGGACTTCACCCCTCCACTTT. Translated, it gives CASSQTDLGGTSPLHF.